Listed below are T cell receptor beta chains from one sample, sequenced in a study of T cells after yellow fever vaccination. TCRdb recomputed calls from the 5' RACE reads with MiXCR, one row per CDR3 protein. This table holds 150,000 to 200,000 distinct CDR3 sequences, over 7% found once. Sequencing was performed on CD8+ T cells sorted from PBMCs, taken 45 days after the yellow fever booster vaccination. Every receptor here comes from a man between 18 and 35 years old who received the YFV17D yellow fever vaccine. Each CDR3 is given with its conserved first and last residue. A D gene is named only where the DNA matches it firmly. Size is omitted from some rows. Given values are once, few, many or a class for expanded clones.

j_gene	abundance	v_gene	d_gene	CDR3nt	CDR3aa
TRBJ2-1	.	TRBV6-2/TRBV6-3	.	TGTGCCAGCAGTTACGACAGATACAATGAGCAGTTCTTC	CASSYDRYNEQFF
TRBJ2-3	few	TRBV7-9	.	TGTGCCAGCAGCGGACCCGGGGGTGTGACAGATACGCAGTATTTT	CASSGPGGVTDTQYF
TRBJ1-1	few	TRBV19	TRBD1	TGTGCCAGTAGTATAGATTCAGGGGGCACTGAAGCTTTCTTT	CASSIDSGGTEAFF
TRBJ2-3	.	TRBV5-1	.	TGCGCCAGCAGCTCCCCTCCGGATACGCAGTATTTT	CASSSPPDTQYF
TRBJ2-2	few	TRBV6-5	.	TGTGCCAGCAGTTACTCGGGGGACACCGGGGAGCTGTTTTTT	CASSYSGDTGELFF
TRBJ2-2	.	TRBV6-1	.	TGTGCCAGCAGTGAGGTGGGGGTCAAGACCGGGGAGCTGTTTTTT	CASSEVGVKTGELFF
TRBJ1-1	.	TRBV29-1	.	TGCAGCGTTGAGGGGGGGGCGAACACTGAAGCTTTCTTT	CSVEGGANTEAFF
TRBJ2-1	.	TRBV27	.	TGTGCCAGCAGTTTATCGCAGGGCTCCAATGAGCAGTTCTTC	CASSLSQGSNEQFF
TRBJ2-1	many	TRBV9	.	TGTGCCAGCAGCGTAGGCCGGCAGATCAATGAGCAGTTCTTC	CASSVGRQINEQFF
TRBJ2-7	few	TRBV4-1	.	TGCGCCAGCAGCCGGAAGTTGCTCCGGGACCGGCCCTCCTACGAGCAGTACTTC	CASSRKLLRDRPSYEQYF
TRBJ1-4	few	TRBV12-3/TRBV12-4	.	TGTGCCAGCAGTTTAATGGATGAAAAACTGTTTTTT	CASSLMDEKLFF
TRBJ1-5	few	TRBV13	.	TGTGCCAGCAGCGCCGGGACGGGCAATCAGCCCCAGCATTTT	CASSAGTGNQPQHF
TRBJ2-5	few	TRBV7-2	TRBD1	TGTGCCAGCAGCCCGGACAGGCCGAACGTCGAGACCCAGTACTTC	CASSPDRPNVETQYF
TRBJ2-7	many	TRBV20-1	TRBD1	TGCAGTGCTAGAGAGGACAGGGGGTCCGTCGAGCAGTACTTC	CSAREDRGSVEQYF
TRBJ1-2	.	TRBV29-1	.	TGCAGCGTTCCCCGGGACACAGAGGACTATGGCTACACCTTC	CSVPRDTEDYGYTF
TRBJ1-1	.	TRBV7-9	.	TGTGCCAGCAGCTTAGCGCTGGGTAACACTGAAGCTTTCTTT	CASSLALGNTEAFF
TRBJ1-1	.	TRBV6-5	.	TGTGCCAGCAGTTATGGGTTGGGGACTGAAGCTTTCTTT	CASSYGLGTEAFF
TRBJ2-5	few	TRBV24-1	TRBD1	TGTGCCACCAGTGATTTTTATACAGGGGGCCAAGAGACCCAGTACTTC	CATSDFYTGGQETQYF
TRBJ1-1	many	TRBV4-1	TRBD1	TGCGCCAGCAGCCAAGGAGGGGGCTTGAACACTGAAGCTTTCTTT	CASSQGGGLNTEAFF
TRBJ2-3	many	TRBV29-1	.	TGCAGCGTTGGCCCGGGGACGGGCACAGATACGCAGTATTTT	CSVGPGTGTDTQYF
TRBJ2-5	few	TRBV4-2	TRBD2	TGTGCCAGCAGCCAAGTCACGGGAGGGGAGACCCAGTACTTC	CASSQVTGGETQYF
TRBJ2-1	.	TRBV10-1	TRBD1	TGCGCCAGCATTAGCGGACAGGGGGCGGCGTACCCCCAGTCGAATGAGCAGTTCTTC	CASISGQGAAYPQSNEQFF
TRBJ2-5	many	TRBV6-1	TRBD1	TGTGCCAGCAGACACCAATACAGGGGCAGGCAAGAGACCCAGTACTTC	CASRHQYRGRQETQYF